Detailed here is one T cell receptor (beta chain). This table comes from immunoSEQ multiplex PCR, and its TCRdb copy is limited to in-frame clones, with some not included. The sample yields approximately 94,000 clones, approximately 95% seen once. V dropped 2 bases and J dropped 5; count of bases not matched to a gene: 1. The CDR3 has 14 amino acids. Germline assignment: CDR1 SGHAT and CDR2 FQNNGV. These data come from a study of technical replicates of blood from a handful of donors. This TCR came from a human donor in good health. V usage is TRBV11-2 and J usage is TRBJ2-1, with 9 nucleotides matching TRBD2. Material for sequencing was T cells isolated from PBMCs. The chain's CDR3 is CASSLTSGHNEQFF. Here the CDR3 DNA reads TGTGCCAGCAGCTTAACTAGCGGGCACAATGAGCAGTTCTTC.